This is a list of T cell receptor beta chains from one sample in a study of T cells after yellow fever vaccination. TCRdb passed the 5' RACE reads through MiXCR, listing each CDR3 protein once. The sample has roughly 500,000 distinct CDR3 sequences, about 19% seen once. Sample: PBMCs, taken 15 days after the yellow fever booster vaccination. These receptors came from a young man who received the YFV17D yellow fever vaccine. The conserved cysteine and the conserved F or W are not part of the CDR3 here.

v_call: TRBV15
cdr3_aa: ATSTWTSGSVYNEQF

v_call: TRBV28
cdr3_aa: ASSGRLGTGGTGELF

v_call: TRBV12-5
cdr3_aa: ASGSRGGVEAF

v_call: TRBV7-9
cdr3_aa: ASSPPIAPGEQY

v_call: TRBV5-1
cdr3_aa: ASSLDTAYNEQF

v_call: TRBV20-1
cdr3_aa: SARDIQREGLWEETQY

v_call: TRBV20-1
cdr3_aa: SAPKHRNTGELF

v_call: TRBV12-3/TRBV12-4
cdr3_aa: ASSSQGNEQY

v_call: TRBV7-2
cdr3_aa: ASSLVLWGETQY

v_call: TRBV5-1
cdr3_aa: ASSSSKRTGTDTQY

v_call: TRBV7-8
cdr3_aa: ASSLTEIYEQY

v_call: TRBV6-5
cdr3_aa: ASSSTSEQY

v_call: TRBV6-2/TRBV6-3
cdr3_aa: ASSYLSEGNQPQH

v_call: TRBV9
cdr3_aa: ASSVSPDFTGELF

v_call: TRBV9
cdr3_aa: ASSVAGSNYNEQF

v_call: TRBV20-1
cdr3_aa: SAFQGKANEAF

v_call: TRBV5-1
cdr3_aa: ASSFQAGGPGELF

v_call: TRBV27
cdr3_aa: ASSPFVADKDEKLF

v_call: TRBV6-1
cdr3_aa: ASRRDYGPEKLF

v_call: TRBV18
cdr3_aa: ASSRLVRDGSTDTQY

v_call: TRBV4-2
cdr3_aa: ASSQEGASGETQY

v_call: TRBV4-3
cdr3_aa: ASSQDRRVGATDTQY

v_call: TRBV20-1
cdr3_aa: SARDVRTGGETQY

v_call: TRBV3-1
cdr3_aa: ASSQDWASEPFQETQY

v_call: TRBV20-1
cdr3_aa: SAETWGEQF

v_call: TRBV7-9
cdr3_aa: ASSSPTLLGEQY

v_call: TRBV6-1
cdr3_aa: ASSQHGASGYNEQF

v_call: TRBV20-1
cdr3_aa: RVPRRGVTEAF

v_call: TRBV7-9
cdr3_aa: ASSSSPKTYEQY

v_call: TRBV7-7
cdr3_aa: ASSRLLGTGELF

v_call: TRBV25-1
cdr3_aa: ASSEWAGGYEQY

v_call: TRBV7-8
cdr3_aa: ASTPQTGSGYGYT

v_call: TRBV20-1
cdr3_aa: SARAGAGGSQPQH

v_call: TRBV20-1
cdr3_aa: SASYGQGATDTQY

v_call: TRBV7-8
cdr3_aa: ASSLPLYEQF

v_call: TRBV20-1
cdr3_aa: SAVAGAGTDTQY